This T cell receptor beta chain was sequenced in a study of cytomegalovirus exposure and HLA in healthy donors. The CDR3 runs 13 residues. V lost 2 bases and J 5 bases, leaving 7 bases between the germline ends. The germline V gene encodes CDR1 MDHEN and CDR2 SYDVKM. Overall study results and limits: Accurate HLA-A and HLA-B prediction from TCR beta sequences was reported for most subjects. TCR beta chains numbering roughly 150 were designated cytomegalovirus-associated.

Concerning this clone: Its antigen is not identified.

Each donor's status was that of a healthy bone marrow donor. 60 Vbeta and 13 Jbeta primers were used in PCR. This table comes from immunoSEQ multiplex PCR, and its TCRdb copy is limited to in-frame clones, with some not included. The repertoire holds 150,000 to 200,000 clones, with roughly 80% as singletons. The chain is built from TRBV28 and TRBJ1-3; no definite D call. This clonotype was obtained from a man between 50 and 59 years old in good health and CMV-seropositive. The sample was PBMCs. DNA for the CDR3: TGTGCCAGCAGTTTAGACACCAGAAACACCATATATTTT. Its translation: CASSLDTRNTIYF.